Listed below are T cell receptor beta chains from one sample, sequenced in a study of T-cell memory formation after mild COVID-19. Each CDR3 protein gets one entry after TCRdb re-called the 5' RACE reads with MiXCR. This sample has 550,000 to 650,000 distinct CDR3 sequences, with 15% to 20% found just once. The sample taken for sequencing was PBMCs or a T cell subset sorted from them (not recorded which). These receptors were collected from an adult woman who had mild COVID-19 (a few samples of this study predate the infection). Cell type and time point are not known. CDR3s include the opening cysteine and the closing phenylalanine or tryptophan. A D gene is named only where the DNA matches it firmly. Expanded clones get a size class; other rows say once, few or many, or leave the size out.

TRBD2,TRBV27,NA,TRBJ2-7,TGTGCCAGCAGTCCCTGGACTAGCGGGAGAGCAGAGCAGTACTTC,CASSPWTSGRAEQYF
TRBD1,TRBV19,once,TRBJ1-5,TGTGCCACTAGCCCCGGGACAGGGCGTCAGCCCCAGCATTTT,CATSPGTGRQPQHF
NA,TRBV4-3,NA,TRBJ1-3,TGCGCCAGCAGCCAATTCGGAAGGGGCTTGGAAGCTGGAAACACCATATATTTT,CASSQFGRGLEAGNTIYF
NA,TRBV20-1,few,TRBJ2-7,TGCAGTGCTAGAGATTCCGGGAGCTACGAGCAGTACTTC,CSARDSGSYEQYF
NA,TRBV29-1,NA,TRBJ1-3,TGCAGCGTTGAGGGTTTCGGAAACACCATATATTTT,CSVEGFGNTIYF
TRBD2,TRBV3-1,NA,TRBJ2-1,TGTGCCAGCAGTCCCACGGGCGGGGGGCCTAGTGGGCAGTTCTTC,CASSPTGGGPSGQFF
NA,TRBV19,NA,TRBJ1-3,TGTGCCAGTAGTAGGAACGCCGCCTCTGGAAACACCATATATTTT,CASSRNAASGNTIYF
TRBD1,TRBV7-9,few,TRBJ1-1,TGTGCCAGCAGCGGACAGGGTGGGGACACTGAAGCTTTCTTT,CASSGQGGDTEAFF
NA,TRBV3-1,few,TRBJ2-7,TGTGCCAGCAGCCAAGCAGTTAACGAGCAGTACTTC,CASSQAVNEQYF
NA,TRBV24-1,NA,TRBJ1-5,TGTGCCACCAGGCCGGGGGATGGCAATCAGCCCCAGCATTTT,CATRPGDGNQPQHF
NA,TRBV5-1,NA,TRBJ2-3,TGCGCCAGCAGCCCCAGAGAGGTAACAGATACGCAGTATTTT,CASSPREVTDTQYF
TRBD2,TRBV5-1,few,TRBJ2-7,TGCGCCAGCAGCTCTGGACTAGCGGCCTCCTACGAGCAGTACTTC,CASSSGLAASYEQYF
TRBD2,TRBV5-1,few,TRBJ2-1,TGCGCCAGCAGCTTGTTACTAGCGGGAAAATTTGATGAGCAGTTCTTC,CASSLLLAGKFDEQFF
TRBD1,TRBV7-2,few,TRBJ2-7,TGTGCCAGCAGCTTGACAGGGGGTTTTGACGAGCAGTACTTC,CASSLTGGFDEQYF
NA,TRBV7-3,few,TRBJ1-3,TGTGCCAGCAGCGCCGGAACTGGAAACACCATATATTTT,CASSAGTGNTIYF
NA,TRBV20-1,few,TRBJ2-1,TGCAGTGCTAGTGACGGGGGCTCCTACAATGAGCAGTTCTTC,CSASDGGSYNEQFF
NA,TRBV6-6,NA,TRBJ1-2,TGTGCCAGCAACGGGGTAGGGTTGCCCTATGGCTACACCTTC,CASNGVGLPYGYTF
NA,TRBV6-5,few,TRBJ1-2,TGTGCCAGCAGTTACTCAGGGGTGGTCAGTCATGGCTACACCTTC,CASSYSGVVSHGYTF
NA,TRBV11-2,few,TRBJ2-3,TGTGCCAGCAGCTTAAGTCGGGGCGGTACGCAGTATTTT,CASSLSRGGTQYF
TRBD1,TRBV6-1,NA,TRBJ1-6,TGTGCCAGCAGTGAATACCCGGGACAGGGTTCACCCCTCCACTTT,CASSEYPGQGSPLHF
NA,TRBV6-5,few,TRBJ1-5,TGTGCCAGCAGTTACTCGTACAGGGAGATTCAGCCCCAGCATTTT,CASSYSYREIQPQHF
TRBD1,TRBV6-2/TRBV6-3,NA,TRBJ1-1,TGTGCCAGCAGACTCCAGGGGGCGTTGAACACTGAAGCTTTCTTT,CASRLQGALNTEAFF
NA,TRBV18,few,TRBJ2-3,TGTGCCAGCTCACCGGGGACCTTTCTTGGAGATACGCAGTATTTT,CASSPGTFLGDTQYF
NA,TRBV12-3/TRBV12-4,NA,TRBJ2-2,TGTGCCAGCACCCAAGGGGGGGCCACCGGGGAGCTGTTTTTT,CASTQGGATGELFF